This TCR beta chain was documented in a study of blood T cell repertoires in COVID-19. Study-level background: Acute-phase and convalescent COVID-19 samples originated in the United States, Italy and Spain. Nucleic acid was either cDNA or gDNA, and it came from T cells, B-cell-depleted T cells, or PBMCs.

Per the original methods: Reference gene primer amplification yielded estimated nucleated cell counts. Profiled with immunoSEQ multiplex PCR; TCRdb holds only in-frame clones, not every one. V and J calls and clone size are given by that table; D and trimming were obtained from the DNA. The sample includes 250,000 to 300,000 clones, approximately 80% of them seen just once. The study assigned cohorts using participant-reported clinical history. What was sequenced was PBMCs or T cells enriched from blood (not recorded which). This sequence originates from a man in his forties or fifties who had been exposed to COVID-19.

CDR3 nucleotide sequence: TGTGCCAGCAGGAGACAGGGCAATCAGCCCCAGCATTTT. Translated, it gives CASRRQGNQPQHF. The V call is TRBV12-3 or TRBV12-4, the J call TRBJ1-5; TRBD1 might be the D (6 bases). Trimming stripped 6 bases from V and 2 bases from J, with 8 bases between. This CDR3 comprises 13 residues.